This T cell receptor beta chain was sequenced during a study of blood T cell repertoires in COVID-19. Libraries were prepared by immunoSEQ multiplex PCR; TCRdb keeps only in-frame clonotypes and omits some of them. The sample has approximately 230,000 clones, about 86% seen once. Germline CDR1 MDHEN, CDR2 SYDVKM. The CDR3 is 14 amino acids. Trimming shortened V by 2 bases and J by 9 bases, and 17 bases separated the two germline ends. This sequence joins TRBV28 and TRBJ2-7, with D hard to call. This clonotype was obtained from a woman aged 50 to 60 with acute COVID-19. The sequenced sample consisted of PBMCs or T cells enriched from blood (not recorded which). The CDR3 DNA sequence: TGTGCCAGCAGTTTAGCTAATAAGCTTATCGGGCAGTACTTC. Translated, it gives CASSLANKLIGQYF. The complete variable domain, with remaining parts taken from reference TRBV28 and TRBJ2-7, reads DVKVTQSSRYLVKRTGEKVFLECVQDMDHENMFWYRQDPGLGLRLIYFSYDVKMKEKGDIPEGYSVSREKKERFSLILESASTNQTSMYLCASSLANKLIGQYFGPGTRLTVT.